Following are 30 T cell receptor beta chains from one sample sequenced in a study of blood T cell repertoires in COVID-19. Data came from immunoSEQ multiplex PCR; TCRdb stores just in-frame clones and leaves some out. The sample gives 470,000 or so clones, 80% to 90% of which show up once; approximately 3% is in the top ten. Sequenced sample: peripheral blood. These receptor sequences come from a human donor in a cohort sampled during active COVID-19.

The genes are TRBV28 and TRBJ2-7, with unresolved D. This CDR3 comprises 12 residues. The V end was cut by 3 bases, the J end by 3 bases, with 6 bases between. The germline V gene encodes CDR1 MDHEN and CDR2 SYDVKM. The CDR3 reads CASSFTIYEQYF. CDR3 bases: TGTGCCAGCAGTTTTACAATCTACGAGCAGTACTTC. The variable domain in full, with the rest retrieved from reference TRBV28 and TRBJ2-7, is DVKVTQSSRYLVKRTGEKVFLECVQDMDHENMFWYRQDPGLGLRLIYFSYDVKMKEKGDIPEGYSVSREKKERFSLILESASTNQTSMYLCASSFTIYEQYFGPGTRLTVT.

A few counts support this clone. The CDR3 DNA is TGTGCCAGCAGACCATTTTTAGCGGGAAACGAGCAGTACTTC. Translation gives CASRPFLAGNEQYF. V is TRBV6-5 and J is TRBJ2-7; 8 nucleotides align to TRBD2. The CDR3 sequence is 14 residues long. V lost 6 bases and J lost 5; bases outside the gene matches: 9. In germline, CDR1 is MNHEY, CDR2 SVGAGI.

As concerns this clone: The same CDR3 also results from other DNA sequences found in this sample. The chain employs TRBV28 and TRBJ1-1; 9 bases agree with TRBD1. CDR3 length: 12 amino acids. The V segment lost 6 bases and the J segment 5 bases; nucleotides outside the gene matches: 1. The germline V gene encodes CDR1 MDHEN and CDR2 SYDVKM. DNA of the CDR3: TGTGCCAGCAGGACAGGGGGTACTGAAGCTTTCTTT. Translated: CASRTGGTEAFF.

The rearrangement uses TRBV6-5 and TRBJ2-7, with TRBD1 identical over 10 bases. This CDR3 region has 16 residues. From germline, CDR1 is MNHEY and CDR2 SVGAGI. With V trimmed by 2 bases and J by 0 bases, 4 bases remained unmatched. CDR3 in amino acids: CASSYGDRGLSYEQYF. The CDR3 coding sequence is TGTGCCAGCAGTTACGGCGACAGGGGGCTCTCCTACGAGCAGTACTTC.

Comments on this clone: A read error may explain this, as a much larger clone is one base away. This rearrangement joins TRBV6-5 to TRBJ2-1, with 8 bases matching TRBD2. Germline CDR1 is MNHEY and CDR2 is SVGAGI. J lost 7 bases, V lost 6 bases, and 5 bases had no gene match. The CDR3 extends over 13 amino acids. The CDR3 sequence: CASSPGTRNEQFF. In DNA form, the CDR3 reads TGTGCCAGCAGCCCCGGGACTAGGAATGAGCAGTTCTTC.

The chain links TRBV5-1 to TRBJ2-3; 12 nucleotides match TRBD2. The CDR3 covers 21 residues. V was clipped by 1 base and J by 5 bases; unmatched bases: 20. Germline CDR1 SGHRS, CDR2 YFSETQ. The CDR3 DNA sequence: TGCGCCAGCAGCTTGTTCTCCGTCTTGCCGACTAGCGGGAGAGTTGGAGATACGCAGTATTTT. It yields the protein CASSLFSVLPTSGRVGDTQYF.

V usage is TRBV19 and J usage is TRBJ2-2; 7 positions match TRBD1. J gave up 1 base and V 8 bases, and 4 bases lay outside the gene matches. The CDR3 runs to 14 residues. Germline V gene data show CDR1 as LNHDA and CDR2 as SQIVND (reference sequence). CDR3 bases: TGTGCCAGTCGGGGACAGTGGAACACCGGGGAGCTGTTTTTT. Translated: CASRGQWNTGELFF.

The rearrangement joins TRBV5-6 to TRBJ2-1; no clear D. The CDR3 runs to 15 residues. Germline V lookup: CDR1 SGHDT, CDR2 YYEEEE. V was clipped by 7 bases and J by 0 bases, with 14 bases between them. In DNA, the CDR3 is TGTGCCAGCCACCGACGGGTGAGCTCCTACAATGAGCAGTTCTTC. Its protein is CASHRRVSSYNEQFF.

The V call is TRBV19, the J call TRBJ2-4; no definite D call. Between the trimmed V and J ends, which lost 8 bases and 0 bases, there was a span of 11 bases. The germline V gene encodes CDR1 LNHDA and CDR2 SQIVND (reference sequence). This CDR3 region has 14 residues. In DNA, the CDR3 is TGTGCCAGTGCGACATTCCTAGCCAAAAACATTCAGTACTTC. This gives the protein CASATFLAKNIQYF.

This chain joins TRBV5-5 and TRBJ1-1, with D hard to call. The CDR3 consists of 13 residues. The germline CDR1 and CDR2 sequences are SGHKS and YYEKEE (reference sequence). V gave up 0 bases and J gave up 2 bases, with 5 bases separating them. The CDR3 sequence: CASSLAVNTEAFF. Written as DNA, the CDR3 is TGTGCCAGCAGCTTGGCAGTTAACACTGAAGCTTTCTTT.

This clone was detected once. This rearrangement joins TRBV7-9 to TRBJ2-7, with TRBD2 matching 10 bases. Germline V gene data show CDR1 as SEHNR and CDR2 as FQNEAQ (reference sequence). V lost 5 bases to trimming and J lost 3 bases; unmatched junction nucleotides: 10. The length of the CDR3 is 16 residues. The CDR3 DNA reads TGTGCCAGCAGCGCTGCTCGGACTAGCGGCGGCTACGAGCAGTACTTC. Translating gives CASSAARTSGGYEQYF. Drawing the rest from reference TRBV7-9 and TRBJ2-7, the complete variable domain is DTGVSQNPRHKITKRGQNVTFRCDPISEHNRLYWYRQTLGQGPEFLTYFQNEAQLEKSRLLSDRFSAERPKGSFSTLEIQRTEQGDSAMYLCASSAARTSGGYEQYFGPGTRLTVT.

The V and J genes are TRBV5-4 and TRBJ1-1; D remains ambiguous. The CDR3 loop spans 13 amino acids. V was pared by 4 bases and J by 5 bases, with 12 bases between. Germline CDR1 is SGHNT and CDR2 is YYREEE (reference sequence). CDR3 amino acids: CASSAPRGTEAFF. Written as DNA, the CDR3 is TGTGCCAGCAGCGCTCCCCGGGGTACTGAAGCTTTCTTT.

The rearrangement joins TRBV3-1 (or the pseudogene TRBV3-2) to TRBJ2-1; 8 nucleotides align to TRBD1. J lost 0 bases, V lost 6 bases, and 4 bases had no gene match. Germline V lookup: CDR1 LGHDT, CDR2 YNNKEL (reference sequence). This CDR3 has 15 amino acids. The CDR3 reads CASRRDRSSYNEQFF. The CDR3 coding sequence is TGTGCCAGCAGACGGGACAGGAGCTCCTACAATGAGCAGTTCTTC.

To note about this clone: This may stem from a read error, because a much larger clone lies one nucleotide away. Additional DNA sequences in this sample encode the identical CDR3. V and J are TRBV5-1 and TRBJ1-5; D is perhaps TRBD1 (6 bases). The CDR3 is 15 residues long. Germline-derived CDR1 and CDR2 are SGHRS and YFSETQ. V was trimmed by 0 bases and J by 0 bases, leaving 7 bases between them. The CDR3: CASSLEGVSNQPQHF. As DNA, the CDR3 is TGCGCCAGCAGCTTGGAGGGGGTTAGCAATCAGCCCCAGCATTTT.

This chain joins TRBV21-1 and TRBJ1-5. TRBV21-1 is designated a pseudogene. The CDR3 loop spans 20 amino acids. The CDR3 sequence is CASSKEKEREQVNSNQPQHF. As DNA, the CDR3 is TGTGCCAGCAGCAAAGAGAAGGAAAGGGAGCAAGTTAATAGCAATCAGCCCCAGCATTTT.

V is TRBV19 and J is TRBJ2-3; 9 positions agree with TRBD2. Trimming at V came to 4 bases and at J to 3 bases, leaving 2 bases not matched to a gene. From germline, CDR1 is LNHDA and CDR2 SQIVND (reference sequence). This CDR3 contains 14 residues. CDR3 loop: CASSSGRATDTQYF. Written as DNA, the CDR3 is TGTGCCAGTAGTAGCGGGAGGGCGACAGATACGCAGTATTTT. Drawing the rest from reference TRBV19 and TRBJ2-3, the complete variable domain is DGGITQSPKYLFRKEGQNVTLSCEQNLNHDAMYWYRQDPGQGLRLIYYSQIVNDFQKGDIAEGYSVSREKKESFPLTVTSAQKNPTAFYLCASSSGRATDTQYFGPGTRLTVL.

As DNA, the CDR3 is TGTGCCAGCAAAGGGACAGCAAAAGCCCCTAACTATGGCTACACCTTC. Its translation: CASKGTAKAPNYGYTF. This chain joins TRBV28 and TRBJ1-2; 7 bases match TRBD1. CDR1 is MDHEN and CDR2 is SYDVKM in the germline V gene. Losses at the gene ends were 7 bases for V and 0 bases for J; bases not matched to a gene: 11. This CDR3 comprises 16 residues.

The genes are TRBV19 and TRBJ1-4; D uncertain. The germline V gene has CDR1 LNHDA and CDR2 SQIVND (reference sequence). CDR3 length: 15 amino acids. The CDR3 loop is CASPLENGANEKLFF. CDR3 coding DNA: TGTGCGAGTCCCCTAGAGAACGGTGCTAATGAAAAACTGTTTTTT. The full variable domain, completed using reference TRBV19 and TRBJ1-4, is DGGITQSPKYLFRKEGQNVTLSCEQNLNHDAMYWYRQDPGQGLRLIYYSQIVNDFQKGDIAEGYSVSREKKESFPLTVTSAQKNPTAFYLCASPLENGANEKLFFGSGTQLSVL.

CDR3 nucleotide sequence: TGTGCCTGGAGTGTACTAGGAAGTCACGTGTACTTC. It is translated as CAWSVLGSHVYF. The J gene is TRBJ2-7, the V gene TRBV30, with TRBD2 as a possible D gene (5 bases). Trimming removed 0 bases at V and 12 bases at J, with 15 bases between. The CDR3 length is 12 residues. CDR1 and CDR2 (germline): GTSNPN, SVGIG (reference sequence).

The chain couples TRBV30 to TRBJ1-3; 7 bases match TRBD1. The ends lost 1 base at V and 0 bases at J; junction bases unmatched: 3. This CDR3 has 15 residues. CDR1 and CDR2 (germline): GTSNPN, SVGIG (reference sequence). The DNA for the CDR3 is TGTGCCTGGAGTGGGACAGGTCGCTCTGGAAACACCATATATTTT. Translated, it gives CAWSGTGRSGNTIYF.

This chain joins TRBV3-1 (or the pseudogene TRBV3-2) and TRBJ2-1; TRBD2 aligns across 14 bases. The ends lost 2 bases at V and 7 bases at J; junction bases unmatched: 7. The CDR3 runs to 17 residues. Germline V lookup: CDR1 LGHDT, CDR2 YNNKEL (reference sequence). Here the CDR3 reads CASSQPGLAGVGNEQFF. Here the CDR3 DNA reads TGTGCCAGCAGCCAACCGGGACTAGCGGGAGTCGGGAATGAGCAGTTCTTC.

The chain employs TRBV5-4 and TRBJ1-2; 8 bases line up with TRBD1. CDR1 and CDR2 from the germline V gene are SGHNT and YYREEE (reference sequence). Trimming took 4 bases from V and 2 from J; bases not matched to a gene: 7. This CDR3 comprises 15 residues. The CDR3 here is CASSPGQGLNYGYTF. The CDR3 DNA sequence: TGTGCCAGCAGCCCAGGACAGGGCTTGAACTATGGCTACACCTTC. The full variable domain, in which reference TRBV5-4 and TRBJ1-2 provide the parts outside the CDR3, is ETGVTQSPTHLIKTRGQQVTLRCSSQSGHNTVSWYQQALGQGPQFIFQYYREEENGRGNFPPRFSGLQFPNYSSELNVNALELDDSALYLCASSPGQGLNYGYTFGSGTRLTVV.

In its sample, this clone was seen a few times. The genes are TRBV5-1 and TRBJ2-5, with 10 bases fitting TRBD2. This CDR3 region has 17 residues. Trimming took 0 bases from V and 4 from J; bases not matched to a gene: 9. Germline V gives CDR1 SGHRS, CDR2 YFSETQ. The CDR3 loop is CASSLEEAGGPPETQYF. The DNA of the CDR3 is TGCGCCAGCAGCTTGGAGGAAGCGGGAGGGCCTCCAGAGACCCAGTACTTC.

This clone has just a few counts. This chain connects TRBV7-9 to TRBJ1-6; D is possibly TRBD1 (6 bases). Per germline, CDR1 SEHNR and CDR2 FQNEAQ (reference sequence). The CDR3 consists of 17 residues. The V end was cut by 5 bases, the J end by 9 bases, with 23 bases between. The CDR3 loop is CASSPPGTARGGSPLHF. CDR3 nucleotides: TGTGCCAGCAGCCCCCCCGGGACCGCTCGAGGGGGTTCACCCCTCCACTTT.

This clone has more than one count but fewer than ten. The J gene is TRBJ1-1, the V gene TRBV19; tentatively, D is TRBD1 (5 bases). Trimming took off 2 bases at V and 6 bases at J, with 13 bases between the two ends. The CDR3 spans 14 residues. Germline CDR1 is LNHDA and CDR2 is SQIVND (reference sequence). The CDR3 loop is CASSIQQVGAEAFF. CDR3 nucleotide sequence: TGTGCCAGTAGTATACAACAGGTTGGAGCTGAAGCTTTCTTT.

This clone was observed a few times. This specimen includes other DNA sequences encoding the same CDR3. The chain combines TRBV19 with TRBJ1-1; the D gene is possibly TRBD1 (5 bases). CDR3 length equals 13 residues. Germline assignment: CDR1 LNHDA and CDR2 SQIVND (reference sequence). The V end lost 4 bases, the J end lost 1 base, and 7 bases lay between the germline ends. In DNA, the CDR3 is TGTGCCAGTAGTAATACAGGGAACACTGAAGCTTTCTTT. As protein: CASSNTGNTEAFF. Full variable domain (rest looked up from reference TRBV19 and TRBJ1-1): DGGITQSPKYLFRKEGQNVTLSCEQNLNHDAMYWYRQDPGQGLRLIYYSQIVNDFQKGDIAEGYSVSREKKESFPLTVTSAQKNPTAFYLCASSNTGNTEAFFGQGTRLTVV.

This clone was found once. The chain recombines TRBV19 with TRBJ2-5; 9 bases match TRBD1. The CDR3 is made up of 15 amino acids. Germline V gene data show CDR1 as LNHDA and CDR2 as SQIVND (reference sequence). V lost 8 bases and J lost 4; bases outside the gene matches: 11. CDR3 bases: TGTGCCAGTTTATCTCGGGGACAGGGTAGAGAGACCCAGTACTTC. This encodes CASLSRGQGRETQYF.

The chain carries TRBV2 and TRBJ1-2; D unresolved. The CDR3 contains 13 residues. V lost 1 base, J lost 8 bases, and 11 bases lay in between. Germline CDR1 reads SNHLY; CDR2 reads FYNNEI. The CDR3 spells CASSEGGFGGYTF. In DNA, the CDR3 is TGTGCCAGCAGTGAAGGAGGCTTCGGCGGCTACACCTTC.

This clone was recorded once. The CDR3 protein is CASSESWDIHEQYF. The CDR3 nucleotides are TGTGCCAGCAGTGAATCTTGGGACATTCACGAGCAGTACTTC. The rearrangement uses TRBV2 and TRBJ2-7; perhaps TRBD1 as D (6 bases). From germline, CDR1 is SNHLY and CDR2 FYNNEI. There are 14 residues in the CDR3. V gave up 2 bases and J gave up 5 bases, with 13 bases separating them.

This chain links TRBV11-2 with TRBJ1-3; D gene uncertain. CDR1 and CDR2 from the germline V gene are SGHAT and FQNNGV. The V gene lost 5 bases and the J gene lost 2 bases, with 16 bases spanning the gap. This CDR3 comprises 16 residues. CDR3 sequence: CASSNTRGSPGNTIYF. In DNA, the CDR3 is TGTGCCAGCAGCAACACCCGGGGTTCTCCTGGAAACACCATATATTTT.